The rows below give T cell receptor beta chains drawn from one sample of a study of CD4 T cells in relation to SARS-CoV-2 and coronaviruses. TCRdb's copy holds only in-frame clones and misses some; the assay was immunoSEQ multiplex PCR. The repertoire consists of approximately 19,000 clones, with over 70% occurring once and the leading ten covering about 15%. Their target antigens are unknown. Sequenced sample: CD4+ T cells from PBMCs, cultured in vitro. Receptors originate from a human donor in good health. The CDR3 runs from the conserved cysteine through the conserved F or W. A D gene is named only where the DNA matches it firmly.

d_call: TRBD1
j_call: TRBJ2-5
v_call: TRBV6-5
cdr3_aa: CASSYPRTGEGETQYF

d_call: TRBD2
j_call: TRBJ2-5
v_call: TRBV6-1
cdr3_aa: CASSGTGTSGRGSQYF

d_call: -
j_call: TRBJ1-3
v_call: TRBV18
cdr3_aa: CASSLKTDRNTIYF

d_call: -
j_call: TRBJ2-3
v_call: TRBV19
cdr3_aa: CASSLETSTDTQYF

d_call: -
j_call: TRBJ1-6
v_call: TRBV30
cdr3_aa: CAWSLGHNSPLHF

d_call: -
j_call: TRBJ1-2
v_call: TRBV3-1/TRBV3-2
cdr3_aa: CASSQDHAYGYTF

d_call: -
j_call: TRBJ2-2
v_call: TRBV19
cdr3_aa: CATLNGGIGELFF

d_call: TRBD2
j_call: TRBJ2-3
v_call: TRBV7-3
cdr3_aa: CASSWTSGGADTQYF

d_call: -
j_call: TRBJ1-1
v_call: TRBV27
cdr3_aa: CASSAPGFGVNTEAFF

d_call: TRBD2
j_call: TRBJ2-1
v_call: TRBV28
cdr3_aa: CASRPPGLAGLNEQFF

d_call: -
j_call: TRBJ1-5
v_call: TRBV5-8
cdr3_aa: CASSLALRDGQHF

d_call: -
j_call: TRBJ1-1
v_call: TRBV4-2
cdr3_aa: CACAGGGVTEAFF

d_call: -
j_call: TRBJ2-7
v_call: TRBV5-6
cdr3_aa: CASSLVGTRVYEQYF

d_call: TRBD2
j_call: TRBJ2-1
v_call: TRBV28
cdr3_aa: CASSLSSTSGRGEFF